This TCR beta chain was observed in a study of T cell responses to AZD1222 COVID-19 vaccine. Overall study findings and caveats: Repertoire sampling was restricted to post-peak T cell response timepoints. AZD1222 recipients seropositive at baseline numbered only 5 to 7.

Concerning this clone: Its antigen is still unknown. The DNA is left out, because the CDR3 cannot be placed on it with certainty; the CDR3 is given as TCRdb lists it.

Clones were sequenced by immunoSEQ multiplex PCR, and TCRdb holds only the in-frame ones, with some missing. The sample lists more than 90,000 clones, about 80% occurring once. The specimen comprised peripheral blood, sampled on day 0 of AZD1222 vaccination. This clonotype was sampled from an adult in good health.

CDR3 sequence: CAWSTFGQGNIGFF. The rearrangement links TRBV30 to TRBJ1-1; the table names TRBD1, a call not compared with the DNA. Germline V gene data show CDR1 as GTSNPN and CDR2 as SVGIG (reference sequence). Counting both end residues, the CDR3 totals 14 amino acids.